This entry describes one TCR beta chain. How the authors handled the data: Nucleated cell number was recorded as an estimate derived from reference gene primer amplification. Generated by immunoSEQ multiplex PCR, the TCRdb table keeps only in-frame clones and is missing some. The V and J calls and clone size come from that table; D and trimming were worked out from the DNA. This table holds about 39,000 clones, 65% to 85% found once. The V end lost 4 bases, the J end lost 1 base, and 7 bases lay between the germline ends. Germline V gene sequence: CDR1 MRHNA, CDR2 SNTAGT. The CDR3 runs to 14 residues. The data stem from a study of blood T cell repertoires in COVID-19. Whole-study context: Spain, Italy and the United States supplied samples that represented acute and convalescent COVID-19. PBMCs, B-cell-depleted T cells, or T cells were the source of the cDNA or gDNA that made up the material.

This clonotype was obtained from a man in his 60s in a cohort sampled during active COVID-19. V is TRBV6-4 and J is TRBJ2-2; D unclear. The sample consisted of peripheral blood. The CDR3 loop reads CASSVLMNTGELFF. CDR3 sequence (DNA): TGTGCCAGCAGTGTACTCATGAACACCGGGGAGCTGTTTTTT.